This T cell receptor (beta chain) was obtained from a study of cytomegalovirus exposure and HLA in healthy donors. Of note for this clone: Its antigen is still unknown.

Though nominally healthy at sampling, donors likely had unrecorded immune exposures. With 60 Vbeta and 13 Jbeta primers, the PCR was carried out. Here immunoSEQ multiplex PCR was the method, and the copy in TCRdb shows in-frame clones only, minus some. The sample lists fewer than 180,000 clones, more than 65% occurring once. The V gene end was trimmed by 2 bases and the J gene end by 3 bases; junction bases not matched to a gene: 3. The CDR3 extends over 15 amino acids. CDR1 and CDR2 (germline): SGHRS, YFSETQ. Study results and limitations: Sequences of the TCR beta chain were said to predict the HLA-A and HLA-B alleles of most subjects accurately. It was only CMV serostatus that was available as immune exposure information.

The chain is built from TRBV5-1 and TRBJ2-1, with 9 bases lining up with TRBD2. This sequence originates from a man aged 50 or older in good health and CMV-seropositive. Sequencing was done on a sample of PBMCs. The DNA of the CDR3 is TGCGCCAGCAGCTTATTAGCGGGGGACTACAATGAGCAGTTCTTC. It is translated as CASSLLAGDYNEQFF.